What follows describes a single T cell receptor (beta chain). The sample comes from a study of blood T cell repertoires in COVID-19. The wider study: Samples taken during acute and convalescent COVID-19 were collected in the United States, Italy and Spain. PBMCs, B-cell-depleted T cells, or T cells provided the cDNA or gDNA that made up the material.

As processed by the authors: Scientists estimated how many nucleated cells there were by amplifying reference gene primers. TCRdb's copy holds only in-frame clones and misses some; the assay was immunoSEQ multiplex PCR. Clone size and the V and J calls come from that table; the DNA yielded D and trimming. Of 400,000 to 450,000 clones listed, around 88% are singletons. Patients from Seattle were sampled longitudinally, starting during active infection. Material for sequencing was peripheral blood. The receptor was derived from a woman aged 45-60 years with COVID-19, enrolled during active disease.

The CDR3 spells CASSLQGARDTEAFF. The CDR3 DNA reads TGTGCCAGCAGCTTACAGGGGGCGCGGGACACTGAAGCTTTCTTT. The chain recombines TRBV7-3 with TRBJ1-1; 8 bases are shared with TRBD1. The V gene's germline CDR1 is SGHTA and CDR2 FQGTGA. The J segment lost 3 bases and the V segment lost 2 bases, leaving 5 bases of the junction unmatched. The CDR3 loop spans 15 amino acids.